This TCR beta chain was identified during a study of T cells in Graves' hyperthyroidism and ophthalmopathy. As for the study in general: Initial diagnosis, before any treatment, was when peripheral blood was collected.

Regions amplified from RNA transcripts were the TCR beta CDR3 regions. Initially, a first-round RT-PCR of the TCR CDR3 employed the HTBI primer set. MiXCR, run by TCRdb on the multiplex PCR reads, gives a single entry per CDR3 protein. The sample has roughly 380,000 distinct CDR3 sequences, roughly 13% seen once. This clonotype was counted ten times or more. Its antigen is unidentified. The PBMCs were sourced from fresh peripheral blood (about 9.7 ml). Trimming stripped 7 bases from V and 7 bases from J, with 19 bases between. CDR3 size: 14 residues. Findings of the study overall: With a median lead of 6.5 months before onset, the model predicted ophthalmopathy.

The sequencing sample was made of blood. The chain links TRBV12-3 or TRBV12-4 to TRBJ1-2; weak D call: TRBD1 (6 bases). This clonotype was sampled from a woman in her sixties with Graves' hyperthyroidism. CDR3 nucleotide sequence: TGTGCCAGCACCATCGGACAGTCCATAAGTGGCTACACCTTC. It yields the protein CASTIGQSISGYTF.